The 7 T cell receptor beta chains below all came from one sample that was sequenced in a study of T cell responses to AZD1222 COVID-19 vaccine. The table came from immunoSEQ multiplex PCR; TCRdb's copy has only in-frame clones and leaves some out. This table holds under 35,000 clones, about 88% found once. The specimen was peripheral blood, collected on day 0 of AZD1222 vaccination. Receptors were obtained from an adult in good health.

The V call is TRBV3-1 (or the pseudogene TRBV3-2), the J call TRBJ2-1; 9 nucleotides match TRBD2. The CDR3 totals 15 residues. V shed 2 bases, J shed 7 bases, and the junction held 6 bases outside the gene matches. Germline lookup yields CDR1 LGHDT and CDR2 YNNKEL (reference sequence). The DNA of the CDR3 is TGTGCCAGCAGCCAATCCCCGACTAGCGGAAATGAGCAGTTCTTC. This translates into CASSQSPTSGNEQFF.

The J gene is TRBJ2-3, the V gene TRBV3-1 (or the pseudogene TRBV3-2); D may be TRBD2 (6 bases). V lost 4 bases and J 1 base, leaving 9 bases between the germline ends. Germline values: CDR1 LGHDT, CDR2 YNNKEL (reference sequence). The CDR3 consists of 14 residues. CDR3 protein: CASSLGGGTDTQYF. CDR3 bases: TGTGCCAGCAGCCTTGGCGGGGGCACAGATACGCAGTATTTT.

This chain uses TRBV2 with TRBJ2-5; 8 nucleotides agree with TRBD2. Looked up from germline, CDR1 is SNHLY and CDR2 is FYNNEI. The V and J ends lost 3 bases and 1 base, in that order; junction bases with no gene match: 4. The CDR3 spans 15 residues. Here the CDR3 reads CASSDRGGRQETQYF. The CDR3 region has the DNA TGTGCCAGCAGTGATCGCGGGGGGCGCCAAGAGACCCAGTACTTC.

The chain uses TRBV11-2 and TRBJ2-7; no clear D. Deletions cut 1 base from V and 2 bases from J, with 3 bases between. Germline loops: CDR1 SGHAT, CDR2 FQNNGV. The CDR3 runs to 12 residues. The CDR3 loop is CASSLVTYEQYF. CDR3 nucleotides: TGTGCCAGCAGCTTAGTTACCTACGAGCAGTACTTC. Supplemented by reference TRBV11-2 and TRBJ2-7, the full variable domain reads EAGVAQSPRYKIIEKRQSVAFWCNPISGHATLYWYQQILGQGPKLLIQFQNNGVVDDSQLPKDRFSAERLKGVDSTLKIQPAKLEDSAVYLCASSLVTYEQYFGPGTRLTVT.

CDR3 amino acids: CASSLGIAGGYNEQFF. DNA for the CDR3: TGTGCCAGCAGCTTAGGGATAGCGGGGGGGTACAATGAGCAGTTCTTC. This chain joins TRBV7-9 and TRBJ2-1, with 11 positions matching TRBD2. Looked up from germline, CDR1 is SEHNR and CDR2 is FQNEAQ (reference sequence). J gave up 4 bases and V 1 base, and 3 bases lay outside the gene matches. This CDR3 has 16 residues.

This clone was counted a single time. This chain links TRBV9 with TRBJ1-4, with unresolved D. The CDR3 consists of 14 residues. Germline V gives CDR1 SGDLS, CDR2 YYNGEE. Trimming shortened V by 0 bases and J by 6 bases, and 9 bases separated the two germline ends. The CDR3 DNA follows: TGTGCCAGCAGCGTAGCCCGGGGAGATGAAAAACTGTTTTTT. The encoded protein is CASSVARGDEKLFF.

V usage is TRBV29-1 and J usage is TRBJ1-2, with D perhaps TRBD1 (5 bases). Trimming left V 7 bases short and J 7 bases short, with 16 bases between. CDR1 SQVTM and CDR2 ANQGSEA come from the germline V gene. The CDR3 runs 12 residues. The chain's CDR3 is CSAAMGGSGYTF. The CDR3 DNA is TGCAGCGCCGCTATGGGGGGTTCTGGCTACACCTTC.